The 15 T cell receptor beta chains reported below all come from one sample, sequenced in a study of cytomegalovirus exposure and HLA in healthy donors. The PCR was carried out with 60 Vbeta primers and 13 Jbeta primers. Profiled with immunoSEQ multiplex PCR; TCRdb holds only in-frame clones, not every one. The sample lists just under 250,000 clones, around 76% occurring once. Sequenced material: PBMCs. These receptors were obtained from a woman aged 40 to 50 in good health and CMV-seropositive.

V and J are TRBV19 and TRBJ1-1; D unclear. The V gene's germline CDR1 is LNHDA and CDR2 SQIVND (reference sequence). The CDR3 loop spans 15 amino acids. V dropped 4 bases and J dropped 4 bases, with 16 bases sitting between them. The CDR3 nucleotides read TGTGCCAGTAGTACTAGGTCGGAGGGAAGCACTGAAGCTTTCTTT. Amino acids: CASSTRSEGSTEAFF.

The chain has TRBV14 and TRBJ1-4; 7 positions agree with TRBD1. The germline V gene encodes CDR1 SGHDN and CDR2 FVKESK. This CDR3 is built from 14 residues. J was trimmed by 8 bases and V by 1 base; bases with no gene match: 4. The CDR3 DNA follows: TGTGCCAGCAGCCAAGTAGGACAGGTGGAAAAACTGTTTTTT. Amino acid sequence: CASSQVGQVEKLFF.

The rearrangement links TRBV7-3 to TRBJ2-1; 10 nucleotides match TRBD2. Germline CDR1 and CDR2: SGHTA and FQGTGA. The CDR3 is 16 residues long. V was clipped by 2 bases and J by 6 bases; unmatched bases: 7. CDR3 amino acids: CASSLDSASGGNEQFF. The CDR3 nucleotides are TGTGCCAGCAGCTTAGATTCGGCTAGCGGGGGCAATGAGCAGTTCTTC.

The chain couples TRBV19 to TRBJ1-1, with D hard to call. Germline loops: CDR1 LNHDA, CDR2 SQIVND (reference sequence). V was trimmed by 5 bases and J by 6 bases, leaving 16 bases between them. There are 14 residues in the CDR3. CDR3 nucleotide sequence: TGTGCCAGTAGTGCTGGCGACATTGTCTCTGAAGCTTTCTTT. This gives the protein CASSAGDIVSEAFF.

The chain links TRBV27 to TRBJ1-1; 8 bases are shared with TRBD1. The length of the CDR3 is 12 residues. Germline V gene data show CDR1 as MNHEY and CDR2 as SMNVEV (reference sequence). V was clipped by 7 bases and J by 6 bases; unmatched bases: 4. CDR3 protein: CASKDRDAEAFF. Written as DNA, the CDR3 is TGTGCCAGCAAGGACAGGGACGCTGAAGCTTTCTTT.

The V and J genes are TRBV5-4 and TRBJ2-3; 12 bases align to TRBD2. The CDR3 consists of 19 residues. V trimming: 4 bases; J trimming: 1 base; junction bases outside the gene matches: 13. The germline gives CDR1 SGHNT, CDR2 YYREEE (reference sequence). The CDR3: CASSRGLAGTSVGTDTQYF. The CDR3 nucleotides read TGTGCCAGCAGCAGGGGACTAGCGGGCACTTCGGTTGGCACAGATACGCAGTATTTT.

With regard to this clone: The junction departs from germline at one end; a sequencing error may be responsible. The V and J genes are TRBV7-9 and TRBJ1-5, with 7 bases fitting TRBD1. This CDR3 is 17 amino acids long. Per the germline V gene, CDR1 is SEHNR and CDR2 is FQNEAQ (reference sequence). CDR3 coding DNA: TGTTCCAGCAGCTCCAGGGGGACAGACAATAGCAATCAGCCCCAGCATTTT. Protein sequence: CSSSSRGTDNSNQPQHF.

This sequence joins TRBV7-6 and TRBJ2-2; 11 nucleotides match TRBD2. Germline assignment: CDR1 SGHVS and CDR2 FNYEAQ. The CDR3 totals 18 residues. V shed 5 bases, J shed 7 bases, and the junction held 15 bases outside the gene matches. The CDR3 here is CASSVLASSGRLDGELFF. As DNA, the CDR3 is TGTGCCAGCAGCGTCCTTGCATCTAGCGGGAGGTTAGACGGGGAGCTGTTTTTT.

V usage is TRBV19 and J usage is TRBJ2-7; D might be TRBD2 (6 bases). Trimming left V 5 bases short and J 1 base short, with 15 bases between. The germline gives CDR1 LNHDA, CDR2 SQIVND (reference sequence). The CDR3 loop spans 15 amino acids. CDR3 nucleotides: TGTGCCAGTAGTGGCCGACTAGTAGGGTCCTACGAGCAGTACTTC. Protein: CASSGRLVGSYEQYF.

V usage is TRBV5-4 and J usage is TRBJ1-2; D is perhaps TRBD1 (5 bases). This CDR3 has 13 residues. Trimming removed 5 bases from V and 3 bases from J, with 11 bases in between. CDR1 and CDR2 from the germline V gene are SGHNT and YYREEE (reference sequence). DNA of the CDR3: TGTGCCAGCAGAACCGACAGTCACTATGGCTACACCTTC. This codes for CASRTDSHYGYTF.

The CDR3 reads CASSDFTGGAFNTEAFF. DNA of the CDR3: TGTGCCAGCAGTGATTTTACGGGGGGGGCTTTTAACACTGAAGCTTTCTTT. The chain employs TRBV6-1 and TRBJ1-1; D may be TRBD1 (6 bases). The V gene's germline CDR1 is MNHNS and CDR2 SASEGT. This CDR3 has 17 residues. Trimming removed 3 bases at V and 2 bases at J, with 19 bases between.

The chain joins TRBV6-5 to TRBJ2-7, with TRBD2 matching 11 bases. Germline-derived CDR1 and CDR2 are MNHEY and SVGAGI. This CDR3 is 13 amino acids long. V dropped 6 bases and J dropped 2; count of bases not matched to a gene: 0. CDR3: CASRTSGAYEQYF. As DNA, the CDR3 is TGTGCCAGCAGGACTAGCGGGGCCTACGAGCAGTACTTC.

This clone has just one count. The chain employs TRBV7-8 and TRBJ2-1; 7 bases align to TRBD1. The CDR3 is 17 residues long. Germline trimming cut 1 base from V and 4 bases from J; bases unmatched to any gene: 10. The V gene's germline CDR1 is SGHVS and CDR2 FQNEAQ. The CDR3 DNA follows: TGTGCCAGCAGCTTAGTACAGGCAGGGGGAATATACAATGAGCAGTTCTTC. Protein: CASSLVQAGGIYNEQFF.

The chain carries TRBV19 and TRBJ1-1; D is possibly TRBD1 (6 bases). Deletions cut 1 base from V and 3 bases from J, with 15 bases between. The CDR3 length is 16 residues. Germline V gene sequence: CDR1 LNHDA, CDR2 SQIVND (reference sequence). The DNA of the CDR3 is TGTGCCAGTAGTATAGTCCAGGGGCGTTCGGACACTGAAGCTTTCTTT. Its translation: CASSIVQGRSDTEAFF.

This clone was observed a few times. The chain couples TRBV5-1 to TRBJ2-2; a possible D gene is TRBD2 (5 bases). CDR3 length: 14 amino acids. V was shortened by 5 bases and J by 5 bases, with 13 bases between the two germline ends. Per the germline V gene, CDR1 is SGHRS and CDR2 is YFSETQ. In DNA form, the CDR3 reads TGCGCCAGCAGGAGAGAGAGGGAAACCGGGGAGCTGTTTTTT. Its translation: CASRRERETGELFF.